These 27 T cell receptor beta chains were all obtained from the same sample, sequenced in a study of early T cells in non-severe SARS-CoV-2 infection. TCRdb called the 5' RACE reads again in MiXCR, with one record for every CDR3 protein. Found here are about 23,000 distinct CDR3 sequences, roughly 5.3% of them singletons; the top ten hold roughly 4.5%. The sequencing input was whole blood. These receptors were collected from an adult who was a healthcare worker with PCR-confirmed SARS-CoV-2 infection or an uninfected control (not recorded which).

The chain joins TRBV27 to TRBJ1-1, with D maybe TRBD1 (5 bases). Germline values: CDR1 MNHEY, CDR2 SMNVEV (reference sequence). With 0 bases removed from V and 1 base from J, the gap between germline ends came to 15 bases. The CDR3 extends over 17 amino acids. CDR3 sequence (DNA): TGTGCCAGCAGTTTATCAGGGGCTGGTAGGGGGAACACTGAAGCTTTCTTT. Its protein is CASSLSGAGRGNTEAFF.

This clonotype was seen repeatedly, ten times or more. The J gene is TRBJ2-7, the V gene TRBV7-9; D gene unclear. Germline V gives CDR1 SEHNR, CDR2 FQNEAQ (reference sequence). Trimming cost V 2 bases and J 5 bases, with 16 bases left between them. CDR3 length: 15 amino acids. CDR3 protein: CASSLRPPTQNEQYF. CDR3 nucleotides: TGTGCCAGCAGCTTAAGGCCCCCAACCCAGAACGAGCAGTACTTC.

This clonotype was detected only a few times. The rearrangement uses TRBV3-1 and TRBJ1-3; weak D call: TRBD1 (5 bases). This CDR3 spans 16 amino acids. Trimming took off 5 bases at V and 0 bases at J, with 14 bases between the two ends. Germline V lookup: CDR1 LGHDT, CDR2 YNNKEL (reference sequence). For the CDR3, the DNA is TGTGCCAGCAGCTTAACGGGCGGGGGCTCTGGAAACACCATATATTTT. Translation gives CASSLTGGGSGNTIYF.

The chain employs TRBV11-2 and TRBJ2-3; 7 nucleotides align to TRBD1. Germline trimming cut 5 bases from V and 0 bases from J; bases unmatched to any gene: 5. The CDR3 is made up of 15 amino acids. Germline assignment: CDR1 SGHAT and CDR2 FQNNGV. In DNA, the CDR3 is TGTGCCAGCAGCCTCGACAGGGCCAGCACAGATACGCAGTATTTT. This codes for CASSLDRASTDTQYF.

This chain uses TRBV20-1 with TRBJ2-3; TRBD2 matches 10 bases. The V segment lost 5 bases and the J segment 4 bases; nucleotides outside the gene matches: 12. Germline loops: CDR1 DFQATT, CDR2 SNEGSKA (reference sequence). The CDR3 spans 16 residues. CDR3 in DNA: TGCAGTGCTCGGATGGCGAGCGGGGGGGTTGCAGATACGCAGTATTTT. It encodes CSARMASGGVADTQYF.

This clonotype was seen only a few times. The chain has TRBV4-3 and TRBJ2-2; TRBD1 might be the D (6 bases). The V and J ends lost 5 bases and 7 bases respectively, with 17 bases between them. The CDR3 totals 15 residues. Germline CDR1 and CDR2: LGHNA and YSLEER. The CDR3 nucleotides are TGCGCCAGCAGCGAAGGCAGGGGAAGAGACGGGGAGCTGTTTTTT. Amino acid sequence: CASSEGRGRDGELFF.

There are many counts of this clonotype. The CDR3 loop is CASSFGLAGNEQFF. CDR3 sequence (DNA): TGTGCCAGCAGTTTCGGTCTAGCGGGGAATGAGCAGTTCTTC. This rearrangement joins TRBV27 to TRBJ2-1, with TRBD2 matching 9 bases. Trimming removed 3 bases from V and 7 bases from J; junction bases left unmatched: 4. This CDR3 is 14 amino acids long. Germline V gene data show CDR1 as MNHEY and CDR2 as SMNVEV (reference sequence).

Relative to its sample, this clonotype is medium-sized. This chain connects TRBV5-1 to TRBJ1-1; D possibly corresponds to TRBD1 (5 bases). Germline lookup yields CDR1 SGHRS and CDR2 YFSETQ. The ends were cut back, 6 bases at V and 1 base at J, with 10 bases in the middle. This CDR3 spans 13 amino acids. CDR3 region: CASNEQENTEAFF. The DNA for the CDR3 is TGCGCCAGCAACGAACAGGAGAACACTGAAGCTTTCTTT.

This clonotype appeared many times. The CDR3 region has the DNA TGTGCCAGCAGCTACCACAGGGGTGAAGCTTTCTTT. This translates into CASSYHRGEAFF. The genes are TRBV3-1 and TRBJ1-1, with 7 nucleotides matching TRBD1. Germline-derived CDR1 and CDR2 are LGHDT and YNNKEL (reference sequence). This CDR3 region has 12 residues. The V segment lost 5 bases and the J segment 7 bases; nucleotides outside the gene matches: 4.

In its sample, this clonotype was seen a few times. V gene TRBV7-2 combines with J gene TRBJ2-3; D may be TRBD1 or TRBD2 (5 bases each). The CDR3 has 14 residues. CDR1 is SGHTA and CDR2 is FQGNSA in the germline V gene. Trimming took 5 bases from V and 2 from J, leaving 11 bases between them. The CDR3 sequence is CASSRDVATDTQYF. CDR3 nucleotide sequence: TGTGCCAGCAGCCGGGACGTCGCCACAGATACGCAGTATTTT.

This clonotype came up many times. CDR3 nucleotide sequence: TGTGCCAGCAGCTTAACTTCGGTGGCAGATACGCAGTATTTT. This gives the protein CASSLTSVADTQYF. V gene TRBV7-3 combines with J gene TRBJ2-3; D remains unclear. Germline V gene lookup returns CDR1 SGHTA and CDR2 FQGTGA. V was pared by 0 bases and J by 4 bases, with 8 bases between. The CDR3 extends over 14 amino acids.

The chain employs TRBV12-3 or TRBV12-4 and TRBJ2-1, with D possibly matching TRBD1 (6 bases). Trimming stripped 3 bases from V and 6 bases from J, with 21 bases between. There are 17 residues in the CDR3. This CDR3 reads CASSLLGDLGGRNEQFF. CDR3 coding DNA: TGTGCCAGCAGTTTGTTGGGTGATCTTGGGGGCCGCAATGAGCAGTTCTTC.

This clonotype was observed at least ten times. The junction and the germline gene differ at one end; a read error may be behind it. V is TRBV27 and J is TRBJ2-6; D may match TRBD1 or TRBD2 (5 bases each). This CDR3 has 17 residues. Germline values: CDR1 MNHEY, CDR2 SMNVEV (reference sequence). CDR3 sequence: CASSKGRRSSGANVLTF. CDR3 in DNA: TGTGCCAGCAGTAAGGGACGGAGGAGCTCTGGGGCCAACGTCCTGACCTTC.

This clonotype was seen repeatedly, ten times or more. The chain joins TRBV4-2 to TRBJ2-3; D is tentatively TRBD1 or TRBD2 (6 bases each). CDR1 is LGHNA, CDR2 YNFKEQ, per germline. The V and J ends lost 0 bases and 3 bases respectively, with 10 bases between them. This CDR3 is 15 amino acids long. The CDR3 spells CASSQEGGMTDTQYF. The CDR3 DNA follows: TGTGCCAGCAGCCAAGAGGGGGGCATGACAGATACGCAGTATTTT.

This clonotype was detected ten times or more. The V and J genes are TRBV6-5 and TRBJ1-5, with D perhaps matching TRBD1 (5 bases). V dropped 5 bases and J dropped 0 bases, with 11 bases sitting between them. Looked up from germline, CDR1 is MNHEY and CDR2 is SVGAGI. The CDR3 has 15 residues. The CDR3 DNA sequence: TGTGCCAGCAGTCTAGACAGAACTAGCAATCAGCCCCAGCATTTT. Translation gives CASSLDRTSNQPQHF.

This clonotype was observed a few times. CDR3 sequence reads: CASGGGGSGANVLTF. DNA for the CDR3: TGTGCCAGCGGAGGGGGCGGCTCTGGGGCCAACGTCCTGACTTTC. The chain uses TRBV28 and TRBJ2-6; D perhaps matches TRBD1 (7 bases). Germline loops: CDR1 MDHEN, CDR2 SYDVKM. CDR3 length equals 15 residues. Trimming removed 8 bases from V and 0 bases from J, with 11 bases in between.

The chain has TRBV18 and TRBJ2-5, with D perhaps given as TRBD1 or TRBD2 (5 bases each). V lost 4 bases, J lost 5 bases, and 11 bases lay in between. Germline loops: CDR1 KGHSH, CDR2 LQKENI. The CDR3 loop spans 13 amino acids. The CDR3 coding sequence is TGTGCCAGCTCACAATTAGGGGAGGAGACCCAGTACTTC. Protein product: CASSQLGEETQYF.

The V call is TRBV3-1, the J call TRBJ2-7; D is uncertain. V was trimmed by 0 bases and J by 0 bases, leaving 9 bases between them. This CDR3 comprises 15 residues. CDR1 and CDR2 from the germline V gene are LGHDT and YNNKEL (reference sequence). This chain's CDR3 is CASSQDSGSSYEQYF. The CDR3 coding sequence is TGTGCCAGCAGCCAAGACTCGGGTAGCTCCTACGAGCAGTACTTC.

This clonotype was counted a few times. The chain recombines TRBV6-1 with TRBJ1-1; 7 nucleotides match TRBD1. The CDR3 covers 14 residues. The V gene end was trimmed by 7 bases and the J gene end by 3 bases; junction bases not matched to a gene: 8. Looked up from germline, CDR1 is MNHNS and CDR2 is SASEGT. CDR3 in amino acids: CASTVRGQDTEAFF. The CDR3 DNA is TGTGCCAGCACCGTGAGGGGGCAAGACACTGAAGCTTTCTTT.

This clonotype was detected ten times or more. V usage is TRBV27 and J usage is TRBJ2-5, with D unclear. There are 13 residues in the CDR3. Deletions cut 5 bases from V and 2 bases from J, with 9 bases between. Germline CDR1 and CDR2: MNHEY and SMNVEV (reference sequence). In nucleotides, the CDR3 is TGTGCCAGCAGTCGTAAGCCTCAAGAGACCCAGTACTTC. Translated: CASSRKPQETQYF.

This clonotype was recorded many times. The chain joins TRBV7-9 to TRBJ1-1; D possibly corresponds to TRBD1 (5 bases). This CDR3 is built from 15 residues. V gave up 3 bases and J gave up 0 bases, with 11 bases separating them. CDR1 is SEHNR and CDR2 is FQNEAQ in the germline V gene (reference sequence). CDR3 residues: CASSFLQGLNTEAFF. As DNA, the CDR3 is TGTGCCAGCAGCTTTTTGCAGGGACTGAACACTGAAGCTTTCTTT.

This clonotype was found a few times. This chain connects TRBV6-6 to TRBJ2-1, with a possible D match to TRBD1 (5 bases). The CDR3 length is 13 residues. The V end was cut by 7 bases, the J end by 6 bases, with 13 bases between. The V gene's germline CDR1 is MNHNY and CDR2 SVGAGI (reference sequence). Here the CDR3 reads CASKTVPSNEQFF. The CDR3, as DNA: TGTGCCAGCAAGACAGTTCCCTCCAATGAGCAGTTCTTC.

This clonotype was recorded many times. Here the CDR3 DNA reads TGTGCCAGCAGCCGGGCACAGCGGCCGGTTAATGAAAAACTGTTTTTT. Residues: CASSRAQRPVNEKLFF. The chain has TRBV28 and TRBJ1-4; D is undetermined. V lost 6 bases and J 4 bases, leaving 18 bases between the germline ends. The V gene's germline CDR1 is MDHEN and CDR2 SYDVKM. The CDR3 has 16 amino acids.

This clonotype has ten or more counts. This sequence joins TRBV20-1 and TRBJ1-1, with TRBD1 identical over 8 bases. V was clipped by 6 bases and J by 3 bases; unmatched bases: 3. Germline V gives CDR1 DFQATT, CDR2 SNEGSKA (reference sequence). The CDR3 spans 12 residues. The CDR3 nucleotides are TGCAGTGCCGGGGGACAGGACACTGAAGCTTTCTTT. It translates to CSAGGQDTEAFF.

This clonotype was seen repeatedly, ten times or more. The gene calls are TRBV10-1 and TRBJ2-1; possibly TRBD1 or TRBD2 for D (5 bases each). V was pared by 7 bases and J by 8 bases, with 21 bases between. In germline, CDR1 is WNHNN, CDR2 SYGVQD (reference sequence). The CDR3 is 15 residues long. CDR3 DNA: TGCGCCAGCACCGAGGGTTCGGCAGGGAGAGATGAGCAGTTCTTC. It translates to CASTEGSAGRDEQFF.

The chain employs TRBV20-1 and TRBJ2-5; a weak D match, TRBD2 (6 bases). With 4 bases removed from V and 3 bases from J, the gap between germline ends came to 18 bases. Germline CDR1 DFQATT, CDR2 SNEGSKA (reference sequence). CDR3 length equals 15 residues. CDR3 DNA: TGCAGTGCTACCCTCGGGGTCCGGGGGAAAGAGACCCAGTACTTC. Its protein is CSATLGVRGKETQYF.

This clonotype was found many times. V and J are TRBV20-1 and TRBJ2-7; TRBD1 or TRBD2 may be the D gene (5 bases each). CDR3 length: 13 amino acids. The germline CDR1 and CDR2 sequences are DFQATT and SNEGSKA (reference sequence). V shed 3 bases and J shed 6 bases, with 15 bases lying between them. The CDR3 sequence: CSASYPPGSEQYF. The CDR3, as DNA: TGCAGTGCTAGTTATCCTCCAGGGAGCGAGCAGTACTTC.